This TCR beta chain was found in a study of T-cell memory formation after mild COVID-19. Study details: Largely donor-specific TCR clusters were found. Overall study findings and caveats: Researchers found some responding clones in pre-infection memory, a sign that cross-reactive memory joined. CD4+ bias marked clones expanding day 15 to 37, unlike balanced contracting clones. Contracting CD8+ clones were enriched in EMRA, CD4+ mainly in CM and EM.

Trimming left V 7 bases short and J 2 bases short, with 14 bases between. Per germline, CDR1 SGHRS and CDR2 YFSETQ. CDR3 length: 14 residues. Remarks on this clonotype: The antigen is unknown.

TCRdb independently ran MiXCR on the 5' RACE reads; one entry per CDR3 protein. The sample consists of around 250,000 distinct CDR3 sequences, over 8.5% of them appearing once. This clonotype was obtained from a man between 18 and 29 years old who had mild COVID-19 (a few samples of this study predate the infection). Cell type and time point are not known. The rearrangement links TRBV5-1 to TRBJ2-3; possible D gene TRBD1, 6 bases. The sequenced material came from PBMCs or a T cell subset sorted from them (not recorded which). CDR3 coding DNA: TGCGCCAGCGGGGGCAGGCCCAACACAGATACGCAGTATTTT. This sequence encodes CASGGRPNTDTQYF.